Shown below are 9 T cell receptor beta chains from a single sample sequenced in a study of blood T cell repertoires in COVID-19. Repertoires were generated with immunoSEQ multiplex PCR, while TCRdb's copy carries only in-frame clones and drops some. The repertoire holds tens of thousands of clones, with 80% to 90% as singletons. Sequenced material: peripheral blood. The receptor source for this set is a woman aged 70-85 years with active COVID-19.

V usage is TRBV11-2 and J usage is TRBJ1-2; 7 positions match TRBD1. The CDR3 runs to 13 residues. V shed 1 base and J 10 bases; nucleotides not matched to a gene: 6. Germline V CDR1 and CDR2: SGHAT, FQNNGV. The CDR3 region is CASSLGVGQAYTF. DNA of the CDR3: TGTGCCAGCAGCTTAGGGGTTGGACAGGCCTACACCTTC.

This sequence joins TRBV28 and TRBJ2-1; 8 bases fit TRBD2. This CDR3 is built from 15 residues. The V gene's germline CDR1 is MDHEN and CDR2 SYDVKM. V trimming: 3 bases; J trimming: 7 bases; junction bases outside the gene matches: 8. Here the CDR3 reads CASSFEREIKNEQFF. The CDR3 nucleotides are TGTGCCAGCAGTTTCGAGCGGGAGATAAAAAATGAGCAGTTCTTC.

The chain joins TRBV7-9 to TRBJ2-3; possible D gene TRBD1, 6 bases. The germline V gene encodes CDR1 SEHNR and CDR2 FQNEAQ (reference sequence). CDR3 length: 16 amino acids. The ends were cut back, 1 base at V and 0 bases at J, with 11 bases in the middle. The CDR3 region has the DNA TGTGCCAGCAGCTTAGGGGACATCCCTAGCACAGATACGCAGTATTTT. Translation: CASSLGDIPSTDTQYF.

This chain joins TRBV30 and TRBJ2-7, with 8 bases that match TRBD2. V shed 0 bases and J 1 base; nucleotides not matched to a gene: 11. Per germline, CDR1 GTSNPN and CDR2 SVGIG (reference sequence). CDR3 length: 17 residues. In DNA, the CDR3 is TGTGCCTGGAGTGTTAGGACAGCTAGCGGGTTGTCCTACGAGCAGTACTTC. This gives the protein CAWSVRTASGLSYEQYF.

This clone appeared a few times. V usage is TRBV6-5 and J usage is TRBJ2-1; D perhaps matches TRBD1 (6 bases). Germline V CDR1 and CDR2: MNHEY, SVGAGI. With 9 bases removed from V and 0 bases from J, the gap between germline ends came to 9 bases. The CDR3 totals 13 residues. CDR3 amino acids: CARHRASYNEQFF. The CDR3 coding sequence is TGTGCCAGACACAGGGCCTCCTACAATGAGCAGTTCTTC.

The V call is TRBV19, the J call TRBJ2-1; 10 bases match TRBD1. The CDR3 is made up of 16 amino acids. J gave up 1 base and V 5 bases, and 5 bases lay outside the gene matches. Germline V CDR1 and CDR2: LNHDA, SQIVND (reference sequence). CDR3: CASSGTGEFSYNEQFF. CDR3 nucleotide sequence: TGTGCCAGTAGTGGGACAGGGGAATTTTCCTACAATGAGCAGTTCTTC.

The V call is TRBV27, the J call TRBJ1-4; D unclear. This CDR3 is built from 14 residues. Germline CDR1 and CDR2: MNHEY and SMNVEV (reference sequence). V was shortened by 3 bases and J by 13 bases, with 18 bases between the two germline ends. For the CDR3, the DNA is TGTGCCAGCAGTTTCGGCCCCGGCGGTAGAGGACTGTTTTTT. It translates to CASSFGPGGRGLFF.

V and J are TRBV19 and TRBJ2-2, with D possibly TRBD2 on 6 matching bases. Trimming shortened V by 4 bases and J by 4 bases, and 16 bases separated the two germline ends. CDR1 and CDR2 from the germline V gene are LNHDA and SQIVND (reference sequence). The CDR3 covers 16 residues. In DNA form, the CDR3 reads TGTGCCAGTAGTACCGGACCGAGGCGGGGCACCGGGGAGCTGTTTTTT. It codes for CASSTGPRRGTGELFF. The full variable domain, completed using reference TRBV19 and TRBJ2-2, is DGGITQSPKYLFRKEGQNVTLSCEQNLNHDAMYWYRQDPGQGLRLIYYSQIVNDFQKGDIAEGYSVSREKKESFPLTVTSAQKNPTAFYLCASSTGPRRGTGELFFGEGSRLTVL.

This chain uses TRBV6-5 with TRBJ2-1, with a possible D match to TRBD1 (6 bases). CDR3 size: 14 residues. Germline V gives CDR1 MNHEY, CDR2 SVGAGI. V shed 7 bases and J shed 1 base, with 11 bases lying between them. CDR3 in DNA: TGTGCCAGCACGACAGGTTTATCCTACAATGAGCAGTTCTTC. Translated, it gives CASTTGLSYNEQFF.